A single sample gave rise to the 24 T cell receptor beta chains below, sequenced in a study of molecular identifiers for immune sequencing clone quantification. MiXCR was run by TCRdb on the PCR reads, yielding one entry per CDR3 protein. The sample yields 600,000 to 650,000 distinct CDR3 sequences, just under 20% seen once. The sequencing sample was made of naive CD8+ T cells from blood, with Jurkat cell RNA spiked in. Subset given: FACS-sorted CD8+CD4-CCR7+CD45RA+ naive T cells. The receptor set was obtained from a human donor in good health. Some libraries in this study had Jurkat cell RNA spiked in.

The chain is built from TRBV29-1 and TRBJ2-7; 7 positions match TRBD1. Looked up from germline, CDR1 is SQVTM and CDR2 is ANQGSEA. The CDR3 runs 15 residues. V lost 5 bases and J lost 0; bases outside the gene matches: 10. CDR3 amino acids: CSVIRTGDSSYEQYF. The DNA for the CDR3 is TGCAGCGTTATACGGACAGGAGATAGCTCCTACGAGCAGTACTTC.

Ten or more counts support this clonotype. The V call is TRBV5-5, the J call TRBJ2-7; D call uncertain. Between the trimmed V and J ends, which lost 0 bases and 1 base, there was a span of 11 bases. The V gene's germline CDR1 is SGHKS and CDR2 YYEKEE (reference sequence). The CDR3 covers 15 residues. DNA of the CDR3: TGTGCCAGCAGCTTGGGGCTAGGCGGATCCTACGAGCAGTACTTC. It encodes CASSLGLGGSYEQYF.

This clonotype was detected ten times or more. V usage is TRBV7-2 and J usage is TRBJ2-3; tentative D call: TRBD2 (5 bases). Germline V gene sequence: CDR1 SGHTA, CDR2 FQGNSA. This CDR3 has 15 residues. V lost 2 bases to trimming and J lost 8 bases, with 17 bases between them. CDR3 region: CASSLNPGSSGTQYF. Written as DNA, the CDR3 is TGTGCCAGCAGCTTAAATCCGGGGAGCAGCGGTACGCAGTATTTT.

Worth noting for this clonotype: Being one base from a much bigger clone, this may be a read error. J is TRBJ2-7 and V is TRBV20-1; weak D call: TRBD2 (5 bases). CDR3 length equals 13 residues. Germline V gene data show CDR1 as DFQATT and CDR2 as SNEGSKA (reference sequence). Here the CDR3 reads CSARTLTDYGQYF. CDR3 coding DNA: TGCAGTGCTCGGACTCTGACCGACTACGGGCAGTACTTC.

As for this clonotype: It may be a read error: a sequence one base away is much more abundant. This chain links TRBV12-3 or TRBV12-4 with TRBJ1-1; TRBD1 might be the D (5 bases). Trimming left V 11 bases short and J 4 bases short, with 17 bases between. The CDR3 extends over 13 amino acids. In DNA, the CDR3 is TGTGCCTGCACCCTAGGGGTTACCACTGAAGCTTTCTTT. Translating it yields CACTLGVTTEAFF.

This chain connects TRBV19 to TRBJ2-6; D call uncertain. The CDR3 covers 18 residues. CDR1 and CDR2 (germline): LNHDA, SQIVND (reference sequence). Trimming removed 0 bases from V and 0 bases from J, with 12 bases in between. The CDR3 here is CASSIDQQESSGANVLTF. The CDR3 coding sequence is TGTGCCAGTAGTATAGATCAACAAGAAAGCTCTGGGGCCAACGTCCTGACTTTC.

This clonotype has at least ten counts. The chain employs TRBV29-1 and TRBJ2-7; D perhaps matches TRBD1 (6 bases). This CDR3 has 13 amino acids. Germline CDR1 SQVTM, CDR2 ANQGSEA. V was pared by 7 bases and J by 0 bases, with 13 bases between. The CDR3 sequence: CSARTENSYEQYF. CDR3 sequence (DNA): TGCAGCGCCCGGACAGAAAACTCCTACGAGCAGTACTTC.

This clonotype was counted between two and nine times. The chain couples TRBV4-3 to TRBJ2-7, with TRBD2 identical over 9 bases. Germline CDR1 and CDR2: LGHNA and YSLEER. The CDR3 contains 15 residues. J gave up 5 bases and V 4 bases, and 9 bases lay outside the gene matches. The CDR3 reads CASSLSVGGRDEQYF. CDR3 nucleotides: TGCGCCAGCAGCCTTAGCGTTGGCGGGAGGGACGAGCAGTACTTC.

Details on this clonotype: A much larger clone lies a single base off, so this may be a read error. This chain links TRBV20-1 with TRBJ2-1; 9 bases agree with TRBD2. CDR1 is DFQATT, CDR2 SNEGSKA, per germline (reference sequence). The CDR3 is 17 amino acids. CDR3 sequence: CGARPFPLAGIGNEQFF. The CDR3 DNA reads TGCGGTGCTAGACCTTTCCCACTAGCGGGTATCGGAAATGAGCAGTTCTTC.

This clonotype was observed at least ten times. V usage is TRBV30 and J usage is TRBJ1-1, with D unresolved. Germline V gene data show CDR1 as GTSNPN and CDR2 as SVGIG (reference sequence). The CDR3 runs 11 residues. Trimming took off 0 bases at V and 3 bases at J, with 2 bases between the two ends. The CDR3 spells CAWSVDTEAFF. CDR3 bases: TGTGCCTGGAGTGTAGACACTGAAGCTTTCTTT.

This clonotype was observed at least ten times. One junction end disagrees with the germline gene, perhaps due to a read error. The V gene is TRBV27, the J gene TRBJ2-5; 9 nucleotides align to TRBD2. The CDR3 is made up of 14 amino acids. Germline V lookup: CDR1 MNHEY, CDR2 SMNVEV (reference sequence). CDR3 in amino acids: CASSWISGGESQYF. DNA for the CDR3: TGTGCCAGCAGTTGGATTAGCGGGGGAGAGAGCCAGTACTTC.

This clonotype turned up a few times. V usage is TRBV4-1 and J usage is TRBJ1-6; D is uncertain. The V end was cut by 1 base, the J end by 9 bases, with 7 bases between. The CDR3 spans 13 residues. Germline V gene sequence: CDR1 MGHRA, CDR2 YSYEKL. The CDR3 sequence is CASSQVGSSPLHF. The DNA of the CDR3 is TGCGCCAGCAGCCAAGTCGGAAGTTCACCCCTCCACTTT.

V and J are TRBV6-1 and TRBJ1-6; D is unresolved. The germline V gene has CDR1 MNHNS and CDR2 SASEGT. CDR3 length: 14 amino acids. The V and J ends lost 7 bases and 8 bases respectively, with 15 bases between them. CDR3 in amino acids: CASTRGGEYSPLHF. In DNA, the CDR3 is TGTGCCAGCACCAGAGGCGGGGAATATTCACCCCTCCACTTT.

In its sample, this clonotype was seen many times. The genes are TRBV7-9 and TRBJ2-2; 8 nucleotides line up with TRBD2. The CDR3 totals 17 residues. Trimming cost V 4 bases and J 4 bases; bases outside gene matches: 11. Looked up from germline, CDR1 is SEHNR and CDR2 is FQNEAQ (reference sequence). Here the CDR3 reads CASSSTPGLDLTGELFF. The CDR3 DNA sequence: TGTGCCAGCAGCTCGACGCCGGGACTAGATCTCACCGGGGAGCTGTTTTTT. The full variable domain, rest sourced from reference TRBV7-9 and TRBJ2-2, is DTGVSQNPRHKITKRGQNVTFRCDPISEHNRLYWYRQTLGQGPEFLTYFQNEAQLEKSRLLSDRFSAERPKGSFSTLEIQRTEQGDSAMYLCASSSTPGLDLTGELFFGEGSRLTVL.

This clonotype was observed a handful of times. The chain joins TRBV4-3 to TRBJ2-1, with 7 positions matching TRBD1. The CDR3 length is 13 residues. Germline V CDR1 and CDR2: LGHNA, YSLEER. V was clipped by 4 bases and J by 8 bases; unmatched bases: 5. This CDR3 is CASSPRQGDEQFF. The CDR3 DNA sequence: TGCGCCAGCAGCCCCAGGCAGGGGGATGAGCAGTTCTTC.

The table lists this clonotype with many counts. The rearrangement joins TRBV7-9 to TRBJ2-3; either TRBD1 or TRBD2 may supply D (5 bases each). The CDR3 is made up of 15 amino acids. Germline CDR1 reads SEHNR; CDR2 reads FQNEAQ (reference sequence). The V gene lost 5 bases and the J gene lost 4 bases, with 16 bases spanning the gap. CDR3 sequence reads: CASSDGWGRADTQYF. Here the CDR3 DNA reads TGTGCCAGCAGCGACGGTTGGGGGAGAGCAGATACGCAGTATTTT.

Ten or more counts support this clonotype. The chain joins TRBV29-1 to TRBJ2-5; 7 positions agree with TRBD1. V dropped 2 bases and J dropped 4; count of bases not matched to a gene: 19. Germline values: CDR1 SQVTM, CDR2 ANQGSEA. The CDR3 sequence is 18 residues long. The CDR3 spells CSVEPHSVAGGLGETQYF. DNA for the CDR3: TGCAGCGTTGAACCCCATTCAGTGGCAGGGGGTTTAGGAGAGACCCAGTACTTC.

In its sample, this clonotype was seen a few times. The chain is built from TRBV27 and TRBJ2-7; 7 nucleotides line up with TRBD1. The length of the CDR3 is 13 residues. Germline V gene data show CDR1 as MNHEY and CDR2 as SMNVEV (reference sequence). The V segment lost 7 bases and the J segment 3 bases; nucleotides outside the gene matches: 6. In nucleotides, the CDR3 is TGTGCCAGCAAGCCGACAGGGAACTACGAGCAGTACTTC. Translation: CASKPTGNYEQYF.

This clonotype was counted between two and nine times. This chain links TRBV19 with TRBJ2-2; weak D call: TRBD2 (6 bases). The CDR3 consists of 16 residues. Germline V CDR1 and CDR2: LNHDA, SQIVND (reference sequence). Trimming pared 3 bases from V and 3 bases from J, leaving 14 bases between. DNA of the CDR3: TGTGCCAGTAGTATGACCAGCGGAGGGGACACCGGGGAGCTGTTTTTT. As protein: CASSMTSGGDTGELFF.

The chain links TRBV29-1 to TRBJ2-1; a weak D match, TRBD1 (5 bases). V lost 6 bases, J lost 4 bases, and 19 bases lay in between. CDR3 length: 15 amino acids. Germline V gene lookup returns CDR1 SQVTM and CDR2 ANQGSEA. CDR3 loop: CSVSQAEPIYNEQFF. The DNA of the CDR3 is TGCAGCGTATCACAGGCGGAACCCATTTACAATGAGCAGTTCTTC.

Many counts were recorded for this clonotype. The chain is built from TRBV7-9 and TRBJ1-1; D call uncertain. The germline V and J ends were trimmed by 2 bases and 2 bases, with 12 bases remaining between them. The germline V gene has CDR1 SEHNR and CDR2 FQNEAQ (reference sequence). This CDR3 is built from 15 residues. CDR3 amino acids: CASSLSSAPNTEAFF. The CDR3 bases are TGTGCCAGCAGCTTATCGAGCGCTCCCAACACTGAAGCTTTCTTT.

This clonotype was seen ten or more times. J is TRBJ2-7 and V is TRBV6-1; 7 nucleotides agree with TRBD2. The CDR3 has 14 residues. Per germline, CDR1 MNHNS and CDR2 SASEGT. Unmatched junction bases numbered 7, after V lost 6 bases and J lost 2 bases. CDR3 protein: CASRGPGTTYEQYF. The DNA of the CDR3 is TGTGCCAGCAGAGGGCCCGGGACTACCTACGAGCAGTACTTC.

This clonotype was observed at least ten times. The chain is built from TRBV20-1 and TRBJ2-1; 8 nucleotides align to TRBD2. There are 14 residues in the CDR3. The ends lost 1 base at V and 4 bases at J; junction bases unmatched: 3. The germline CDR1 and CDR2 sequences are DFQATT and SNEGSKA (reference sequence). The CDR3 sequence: CSARVLADYNEQFF. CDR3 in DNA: TGCAGTGCTAGAGTACTAGCGGATTACAATGAGCAGTTCTTC.

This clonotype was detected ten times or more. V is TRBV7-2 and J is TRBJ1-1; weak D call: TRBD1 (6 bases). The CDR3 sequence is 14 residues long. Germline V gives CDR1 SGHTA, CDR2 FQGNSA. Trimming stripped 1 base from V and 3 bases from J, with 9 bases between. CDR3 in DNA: TGTGCCAGCAGCTTAGTAGGGGGGGACACTGAAGCTTTCTTT. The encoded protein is CASSLVGGDTEAFF.